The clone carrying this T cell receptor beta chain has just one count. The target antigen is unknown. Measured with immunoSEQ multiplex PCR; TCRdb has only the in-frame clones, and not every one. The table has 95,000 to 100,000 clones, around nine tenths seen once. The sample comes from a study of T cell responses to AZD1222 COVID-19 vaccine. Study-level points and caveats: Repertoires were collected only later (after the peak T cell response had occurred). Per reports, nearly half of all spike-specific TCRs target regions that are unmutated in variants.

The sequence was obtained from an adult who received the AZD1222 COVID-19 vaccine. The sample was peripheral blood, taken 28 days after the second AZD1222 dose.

The CDR3 DNA reads TGTGCCAGCAGTGAAAAGCCAGGGGGGTTCTCTGAAGCTTTCTTT. This gives the protein CASSEKPGGFSEAFF. The V and J genes are TRBV6-1 and TRBJ1-1; 7 bases map to TRBD1. The germline CDR1 and CDR2 sequences are MNHNS and SASEGT. V shed 2 bases and J 6 bases; nucleotides not matched to a gene: 9. The CDR3 has 15 residues.